These T cell receptor beta chains were read from a single sample in a study of T cells in Graves' hyperthyroidism and ophthalmopathy. Via MiXCR, TCRdb re-called the multiplex PCR reads, giving one row per CDR3 protein. The sample lists some 580,000 distinct CDR3 sequences, roughly 15% occurring once. Material: blood. The origin of the receptors is a woman in her thirties or forties with Graves' ophthalmopathy. Both conserved end residues are part of each CDR3. A D gene is named only where the DNA matches it firmly. Clone size is shown for a subset of rows, as once, few, many or a class of expanded clone.

d_gene	v_gene	abundance	j_gene	CDR3nt	CDR3aa
-	TRBV7-2	few	TRBJ1-5	TGTGCCAGCAGCCCGGGACTGCGGGATCAGCCCCAGCATTTT	CASSPGLRDQPQHF
TRBD2	TRBV6-1	-	TRBJ2-3	TGTGCCAGCAGTACCGGACTAGTCGGGACCACAGATACGCAGTATTTT	CASSTGLVGTTDTQYF
-	TRBV20-1	few	TRBJ2-7	TGCAGTGCTAGAGACTGGACACCCCAAGGCGAGCAGTACTTC	CSARDWTPQGEQYF
-	TRBV4-2	few	TRBJ1-1	TGTGCCAGCAGCCAAGAGGCGGCGGAAGCTTTCTTT	CASSQEAAEAFF
-	TRBV11-2	many	TRBJ2-7	TGTGCCAGCAGCTTAGACTCTTTCAGCTCCTACGAGCAGTACTTC	CASSLDSFSSYEQYF
-	TRBV7-2	many	TRBJ2-2	TGTGCCAGCAGCTTAATGAAATGGGGGGTGAGCTACACCGGGGAGCTGTTTTTT	CASSLMKWGVSYTGELFF
TRBD2	TRBV4-1	many	TRBJ2-2	TGCGCCAGCAGCCAGTGGACTAGCGGACGGACCGGGGAGCTGTTTTTT	CASSQWTSGRTGELFF
-	TRBV20-1	few	TRBJ2-7	TGCAGTGCTAGCAGGGGGGGATCCTACGAGCAGTACTTC	CSASRGGSYEQYF
TRBD1	TRBV5-1	-	TRBJ2-3	TGCGCCAGCAGCCAAAACGCACAGGGGGCGCGAACAGATACGCAGTATTTT	CASSQNAQGARTDTQYF
-	TRBV11-3	many	TRBJ2-2	TGTGCCAGCAGCCTAGAGGACACCGGGGAGCTGTTTTTT	CASSLEDTGELFF
TRBD1	TRBV24-1	many	TRBJ2-2	TGTGCCACCAGTGTTACAGTTAACCACAGGGGCGAGGTCACCGGGGAGCTGTTTTTT	CATSVTVNHRGEVTGELFF
-	TRBV28	many	TRBJ2-3	TGTGCCAGCACCAGCTACGTGGGGGCGGCAGATACGCAGTATTTT	CASTSYVGAADTQYF
-	TRBV20-1	many	TRBJ2-7	TGCAGTGCTTTAGGGGCGGGCCTCACCCCCTACGAGCAGTACTTC	CSALGAGLTPYEQYF
TRBD1	TRBV20-1	few	TRBJ1-1	TGCAGTGCTACCCGGACAGGGGGTGGGTCGACTGAAGCTTTCTTT	CSATRTGGGSTEAFF
TRBD2	TRBV20-1	few	TRBJ2-7	TGCAGTGCTAGAGATCTTCGGTTTAGCGGGGGCTTATACGAGCAGTACTTC	CSARDLRFSGGLYEQYF
-	TRBV12-3/TRBV12-4	many	TRBJ2-5	TGTGCCAGCAGTTTTCGGCAGGGGGGAGAGACCCAGTACTTC	CASSFRQGGETQYF
-	TRBV5-1	-	TRBJ2-5	TGCGCCAGCAGCTTGAACCTTAGGGAGACCCAGTACTTC	CASSLNLRETQYF
-	TRBV18	many	TRBJ1-2	TGTGCCAGCTCACGGGAGGGGAGCGGTGGAGGCTACACCTTC	CASSREGSGGGYTF
-	TRBV3-1	many	TRBJ1-6	TGTGCCAGCAGCCTAGGGACGTCGGGAAATTCACCCCTCCACTTT	CASSLGTSGNSPLHF
TRBD2	TRBV5-1	few	TRBJ2-1	TGCGCCAGCAGCTTACATCTCCGGCTAGCGGGGGGTGAGCAGTTCTTC	CASSLHLRLAGGEQFF
-	TRBV20-1	-	TRBJ1-1	TGCAGTGCTAGAGTGCCACCCCGGAACACTGAAGCTTTCTTT	CSARVPPRNTEAFF
-	TRBV5-5	-	TRBJ1-1	TGTGCCAGCAGCCCGGTCCGTGTGCGAGTTGAAGCTTTCTTT	CASSPVRVRVEAFF
-	TRBV6-2/TRBV6-3	-	TRBJ2-5	TGTGCCAGCAGGCCGGGACCCGCGGAGACCCAGTACTTC	CASRPGPAETQYF
-	TRBV18	many	TRBJ1-1	TGTGCCAGCTCTACAGGGTTCTTTGAAGCTTTCTTT	CASSTGFFEAFF
-	TRBV12-5	few	TRBJ2-2	TGTGCTAGTGCCCTTGATGGGGAGCTGTTTTTT	CASALDGELFF
TRBD1	TRBV2	few	TRBJ2-1	TGTGCCAGCTTACAGGGGGCGAATGAGCAGTTCTTC	CASLQGANEQFF
-	TRBV7-9	few	TRBJ1-4	TGTGCCAGCAGCTGGGGTCGAGGGGCTTATGAAAAACTGTTTTTT	CASSWGRGAYEKLFF
-	TRBV28	few	TRBJ1-1	TGTGCCAGCATGATGACCCCGAACACTGAAGCTTTCTTT	CASMMTPNTEAFF
TRBD2	TRBV10-3	-	TRBJ2-3	TGTGCCATCAGTGAGGCGGGGGACACAGATACGCAGTATTTT	CAISEAGDTDTQYF
TRBD2	TRBV29-1	-	TRBJ2-1	TGCAGCGTTCGGGCTAGCGGCGGTGGGCCCAATGAGCAGTTCTTC	CSVRASGGGPNEQFF
TRBD2	TRBV7-6	-	TRBJ2-1	TGTGCCAGCAGAATTGGGACTAGCGGGGGGAATGAGCAGTTCTTC	CASRIGTSGGNEQFF
-	TRBV11-2	-	TRBJ2-2	TGTGCCAGCAGCTTAACCCGGGAGCTGTTTTTT	CASSLTRELFF
TRBD2	TRBV5-1	few	TRBJ2-3	TGCGCCAGCAGCTTTGACGGGACTAGCCTTTTGGATACGCAGTATTTT	CASSFDGTSLLDTQYF
-	TRBV7-9	few	TRBJ1-5	TGTGCCAGCAGCTTAGGGGAAGCGAGCAATCAGCCCCAGCATTTT	CASSLGEASNQPQHF
-	TRBV5-1	-	TRBJ2-4	TGCGCCAGCAGCCTTGTGCAGGACGCGTCTCTAGCCAAAAACATTCAGTACTTC	CASSLVQDASLAKNIQYF
TRBD2	TRBV5-1	many	TRBJ2-5	TGCGCCAGCAGCGGGGGGGGATGGCAAGAGACCCAGTACTTC	CASSGGGWQETQYF
-	TRBV5-1	many	TRBJ2-5	TGCGCCAGCAGTCCTAAACAGCGGGTGGAGACCCAGTACTTC	CASSPKQRVETQYF
TRBD1	TRBV20-1	few	TRBJ2-2	TGCAGTGCCAAAATGCGACAGGGACGGACCGGGGAGCTGTTTTTT	CSAKMRQGRTGELFF